This TCR beta chain appears in the sequencing data of a study of T cells after yellow fever vaccination (dated by TCRdb to between 2018 and 2020). For the study in its entirety: The SMART-Seq v4 Ultra Low Input RNA kit was used to prepare libraries from fractions with low cell numbers. To follow T-cell clones before and after both primary and booster YFV17D yellow fever vaccination, bulk TCR alpha and beta repertoires underwent longitudinal sequencing. Two healthy male donors, one aged 18 to 30 and one aged 30 to 40 years, were included in the cohort. Bulk PBMC replicates and cell subsets were isolated from blood drawn at multiple timepoints before and after both primary and secondary immunization. The paper's findings and limits, for the study overall: FACS-sorted repertoires could contain abundant contaminating clonotypes from the bulk population, so computational filtering was required. Because the study included only a couple of donors, the extent to which the findings can be generalized is limited. Compared with the primary T-cell response, the secondary T-cell response was weaker but faster, peaking on day 5 rather than day 15. A small fraction of clonotypes showed up in both the CD4 and CD8 compartments, probably as a result of convergent recombination. Most clones expanded after primary vaccination were re-detected after the booster (around 96% of CD4 and roughly 87% of CD8), suggesting broad memory maintenance.

This clonotype was found a few times. Its antigen remains undetermined. The sample holds no much larger clone one base away, and base qualities are not on file. In the paper's terms, the treatment or condition label means: live attenuated yellow fever vaccine strain. At each blood-draw timepoint, two biological replicates of bulk PBMCs were obtained. A standard Ficoll-Paque protocol was used to isolate PBMCs from peripheral blood. TriZol was used to extract RNA from bulk PBMCs, CD4 and CD8 fractions, and dextramer-positive and dextramer-negative fractions. CDR1 and CDR2, looked up from the germline V gene (reference sequence), are MNHEY and SMNVEV. The trim is 5 bases for V and 2 bases for J, with a gap of 12 bases between the germline ends. Including cysteine and phenylalanine, the CDR3 has 14 amino acids. Only the CDR3 DNA is retained, 42 bases long and in frame from the first base. Sequencing was carried out with an Illumina NovaSeq 6000. Synthesis of TCR cDNA relied on 5'RACE template switching, a step that introduced a universal primer site along with unique molecular identifiers. cDNA synthesis was primed from both the TCR alpha and TCR beta constant segments. Library amplification used two PCR steps, and the second PCR step added sample barcodes and sequencing adapters. Sequencing of libraries was done on Illumina HiSeq 2500 (2x100 bp) or NovaSeq (2x150 bp). In the paper's pipeline: MIGEC was used to demultiplex reads and collapse the reads into UMI consensus sequences, and MiXCR was used for V(D)J alignment. Vaccine-responding clonotypes were defined with edgeR using replicate PBMC samples, requiring FDR below 0.01 and a log2 fold change above 5 up to day 15. Bulk clonotypes were assigned CD4 or CD8 identity according to which sequenced CD4 or CD8 repertoire held them at higher abundance. TCRdb ran its own pipeline on the public reads, namely fastp trimming at Q25 and MiXCR clone calling, and kept in-frame beta chains. Identical CDR3 protein sequences are pooled into one entry, listed with their most common genes and DNA. The V and J calls shown here were made by TCRdb, not taken from the authors' results. The sample records 200,000 to 300,000 distinct CDR3 sequences, approximately 3.8% of which are singletons. The ten largest clones represent 15% to 20% of the sample.

The chain is assembled from TRBV27 and TRBJ2-5; the D gene is possibly TRBD1, with 6 bases matching. Sequencing used PBMCs, obtained 15 days after the yellow fever booster vaccination. The origin of this receptor is a man aged 18 to 30 who received the YFV17D yellow fever vaccine. The encoded CDR3 is CASSVQGIQETQYF. The sequenced DNA is TGTGCCAGCAGTGTGCAGGGGATACAAGAGACCCAGTACTTC.